These 12 T cell receptor beta chains share one sample of origin, sequenced in a study of blood T cell repertoires in COVID-19. Profiling relied on immunoSEQ multiplex PCR, and the TCRdb table lists in-frame clones only, not all of them. There are approximately 360,000 clones in the sample; 80% to 85% occur only once, and about 5% lies in the top ten. Sequencing input: PBMCs or T cells enriched from blood (not recorded which). These receptor sequences come from a woman aged 50 to 65 who had recovered from COVID-19.

V is TRBV18 and J is TRBJ1-2, with D uncertain. V was clipped by 4 bases and J by 0 bases, with 12 bases between them. Germline CDR1 is KGHSH and CDR2 is LQKENI. The CDR3 contains 15 residues. The CDR3: CASSQGEGTNYGYTF. CDR3 coding DNA: TGTGCCAGCTCACAGGGAGAAGGGACTAACTATGGCTACACCTTC.

The chain has TRBV5-1 and TRBJ1-5, with a weak D call TRBD1 (5 bases). Trimming removed 0 bases from V and 1 base from J, with 8 bases in between. The germline V gene encodes CDR1 SGHRS and CDR2 YFSETQ. The CDR3 is 15 amino acids. The CDR3 DNA follows: TGCGCCAGCAGCTTGGAGCCAGGGAGCAATCAGCCCCAGCATTTT. It encodes CASSLEPGSNQPQHF. Drawing the rest from reference TRBV5-1 and TRBJ1-5, the complete variable domain is KAGVTQTPRYLIKTRGQQVTLSCSPISGHRSVSWYQQTPGQGLQFLFEYFSETQRNKGNFPGRFSGRQFSNSRSEMNVSTLELGDSALYLCASSLEPGSNQPQHFGDGTRLSIL.

This chain uses TRBV4-3 with TRBJ1-6; tentatively, D is TRBD1 (5 bases). The germline V gene has CDR1 LGHNA and CDR2 YSLEER. The length of the CDR3 is 13 residues. The V end was cut by 0 bases, the J end by 12 bases, with 9 bases between. The CDR3, as DNA: TGCGCCAGCAGCCAAGATTGGGGGGGACCCCTCCACTTT. Its translation: CASSQDWGGPLHF.

The CDR3 nucleotides are TGTGCCACAAAAGAGCGGGGGGTAGACAATGAGCAGTTCTTC. As protein: CATKERGVDNEQFF. The chain links TRBV15 to TRBJ2-1, with 9 bases matching TRBD2. CDR3 length: 14 residues. With 9 bases clipped from V and 5 bases from J, the junction kept 8 bases outside the gene matches. Per germline, CDR1 LNHNV and CDR2 YYDKDF (reference sequence).

The genes are TRBV4-1 and TRBJ1-1; 9 bases map to TRBD1. This CDR3 is built from 16 residues. V was pared by 1 base and J by 0 bases, with 3 bases of the junction left unmatched. CDR1 and CDR2 from the germline V gene are MGHRA and YSYEKL. CDR3 loop: CASSQAGTGLNTEAFF. The CDR3 DNA follows: TGCGCCAGCAGCCAAGCTGGGACAGGGTTGAACACTGAAGCTTTCTTT.

The chain is built from TRBV27 and TRBJ1-2; D gene ambiguous. The CDR3 has 14 residues. Per germline, CDR1 MNHEY and CDR2 SMNVEV (reference sequence). With 4 bases removed from V and 4 bases from J, the gap between germline ends came to 13 bases. The CDR3 loop reads CASSYGEGGYGYTF. The CDR3 nucleotides read TGTGCCAGCAGTTACGGCGAGGGTGGCTATGGCTACACCTTC.

This clone was recorded a few times. V gene TRBV27 combines with J gene TRBJ2-7; TRBD1 agrees at 7 bases. CDR3 size: 15 residues. V lost 2 bases and J lost 3; bases outside the gene matches: 7. CDR1 and CDR2 from the germline V gene are MNHEY and SMNVEV (reference sequence). This CDR3 is CASSLVTGWNYEQYF. The CDR3 nucleotides read TGTGCCAGCAGTTTAGTGACAGGGTGGAACTACGAGCAGTACTTC.

A remark on this clone: In this CDR3 the conserved last residue, phenylalanine or tryptophan, is missing, so a read error is likely. The DNA is left out, because the CDR3 cannot be placed on it with certainty; the CDR3 is given as TCRdb lists it. The chain joins TRBV5-3 to TRBJ1-1. TRBV5-3 is designated an ORF whose function remains uncertain. Including both end residues, the CDR3 is 9 amino acids long. CDR3: CARSGSGTQ.

This chain uses TRBV7-9 with TRBJ2-2; D is unresolved. V was clipped by 4 bases and J by 0 bases, with 6 bases between them. The CDR3 has 14 residues. The germline V gene encodes CDR1 SEHNR and CDR2 FQNEAQ (reference sequence). The CDR3 loop is CASSSQSNTGELFF. CDR3 in DNA: TGTGCCAGCAGCTCCCAGTCGAACACCGGGGAGCTGTTTTTT.

This rearrangement joins TRBV4-2 to TRBJ1-3; 7 nucleotides agree with TRBD1. The CDR3 contains 16 residues. The V gene's germline CDR1 is LGHNA and CDR2 YNFKEQ. The V and J ends lost 1 base and 4 bases, in that order; junction bases with no gene match: 7. CDR3 in DNA: TGTGCCAGCAGCCAAGCCGGAGGGGGCTTGGGAAACACCATATATTTT. Translating gives CASSQAGGGLGNTIYF.

The rearrangement joins TRBV2 to TRBJ1-6; the D is unclear. Germline V gene sequence: CDR1 SNHLY, CDR2 FYNNEI. The CDR3 runs 12 residues. The V gene lost 3 bases and the J gene lost 6 bases, with 3 bases spanning the gap. CDR3 DNA: TGTGCCAGCAGTGACGGTAATTCACCCCTCCACTTT. Protein sequence: CASSDGNSPLHF.

The rearrangement joins TRBV6-5 to TRBJ1-5, with 9 positions matching TRBD1. Germline V gene data show CDR1 as MNHEY and CDR2 as SVGAGI. The CDR3 consists of 15 residues. V shed 6 bases, J shed 3 bases, and the junction held 6 bases outside the gene matches. CDR3 sequence reads: CASSRTGADNQPQHF. CDR3 sequence (DNA): TGTGCCAGCAGCCGGACAGGGGCGGACAATCAGCCCCAGCATTTT.